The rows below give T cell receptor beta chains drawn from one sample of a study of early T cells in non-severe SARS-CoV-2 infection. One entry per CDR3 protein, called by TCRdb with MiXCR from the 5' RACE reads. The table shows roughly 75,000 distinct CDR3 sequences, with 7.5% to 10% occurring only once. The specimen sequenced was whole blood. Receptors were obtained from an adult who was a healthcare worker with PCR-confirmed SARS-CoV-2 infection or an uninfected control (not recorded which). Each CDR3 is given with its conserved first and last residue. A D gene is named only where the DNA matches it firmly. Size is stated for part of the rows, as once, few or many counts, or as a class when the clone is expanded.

cdr3_aa: CASSFLTGELFF; cdr3_nt: TGTGCCAGCAGTTTTCTCACCGGGGAGCTGTTTTTT; clone_size: NA; j_call: TRBJ2-2; v_call: TRBV6-2/TRBV6-3; d_call: NA
cdr3_aa: CASSPGIRYEQYF; cdr3_nt: TGTGCCAGCTCACCAGGGATCCGCTACGAGCAGTACTTC; clone_size: NA; j_call: TRBJ2-7; v_call: TRBV18; d_call: NA
cdr3_aa: CASSLSAGVTGELFF; cdr3_nt: TGTGCCAGCAGCTTATCGGCGGGTGTAACCGGGGAGCTGTTTTTT; clone_size: NA; j_call: TRBJ2-2; v_call: TRBV5-4; d_call: NA
cdr3_aa: CASSFGAQYEQYF; cdr3_nt: TGTGCCAGCAGTTTTGGGGCACAGTACGAGCAGTACTTC; clone_size: NA; j_call: TRBJ2-7; v_call: TRBV28; d_call: NA
cdr3_aa: CASSLNRAYGYTF; cdr3_nt: TGTGCCAGCAGTTTAAACAGGGCCTATGGCTACACCTTC; clone_size: many; j_call: TRBJ1-2; v_call: TRBV12-3/TRBV12-4; d_call: NA
cdr3_aa: CASSWGQTYNEQFF; cdr3_nt: TGTGCCAGTAGTTGGGGGCAAACCTACAATGAGCAGTTCTTC; clone_size: NA; j_call: TRBJ2-1; v_call: TRBV19; d_call: NA
cdr3_aa: CSVESGRSNEQFF; cdr3_nt: TGCAGCGTTGAGTCTGGCAGAAGCAATGAGCAGTTCTTC; clone_size: NA; j_call: TRBJ2-1; v_call: TRBV29-1; d_call: NA
cdr3_aa: CAILSGGASYGYGYTF; cdr3_nt: TGTGCCATCCTGTCGGGAGGAGCCAGTTACGGCTATGGCTACACCTTC; clone_size: many; j_call: TRBJ1-2; v_call: TRBV10-3; d_call: NA
cdr3_aa: CASSQTDRSNTEAFF; cdr3_nt: TGTGCCAGCAGTCAAACCGACAGGAGTAACACTGAAGCTTTCTTT; clone_size: many; j_call: TRBJ1-1; v_call: TRBV14; d_call: NA
cdr3_aa: CSVFRRDPYEQYF; cdr3_nt: TGCAGCGTTTTCAGAAGAGACCCCTACGAGCAGTACTTC; clone_size: many; j_call: TRBJ2-7; v_call: TRBV29-1; d_call: NA
cdr3_aa: CASSQGNYGYTF; cdr3_nt: TGTGCCAGCAGCCAGGGGAACTATGGCTACACCTTC; clone_size: many; j_call: TRBJ1-2; v_call: TRBV12-3/TRBV12-4; d_call: NA
cdr3_aa: CASNPSGTDEQYF; cdr3_nt: TGTGCCAGCAACCCTAGCGGGACGGACGAGCAGTACTTC; clone_size: NA; j_call: TRBJ2-7; v_call: TRBV7-9; d_call: TRBD2
cdr3_aa: CASRGQGVTGELFF; cdr3_nt: TGTGCCAGCAGGGGGCAGGGGGTTACCGGGGAGCTGTTTTTT; clone_size: many; j_call: TRBJ2-2; v_call: TRBV28; d_call: TRBD1
cdr3_aa: CASSAGTGAYNEQFF; cdr3_nt: TGTGCCAGCAGCGCCGGGACAGGGGCCTACAATGAGCAGTTCTTC; clone_size: NA; j_call: TRBJ2-1; v_call: TRBV6-1; d_call: TRBD1
cdr3_aa: CASGGTSNEQFF; cdr3_nt: TGCGCCAGCGGCGGGACTTCAAATGAGCAGTTCTTC; clone_size: few; j_call: TRBJ2-1; v_call: TRBV10-1; d_call: NA
cdr3_aa: CASSIRDSSYEQYF; cdr3_nt: TGTGCCAGTAGTATCCGGGACAGCTCCTACGAGCAGTACTTC; clone_size: many; j_call: TRBJ2-7; v_call: TRBV19; d_call: TRBD1
cdr3_aa: CASSGLAGGTDTQYF; cdr3_nt: TGTGCCAGCAGTGGACTAGCGGGGGGCACAGATACGCAGTATTTT; clone_size: many; j_call: TRBJ2-3; v_call: TRBV6-1; d_call: TRBD2
cdr3_aa: CSARVPTGYTEAFF; cdr3_nt: TGCAGTGCTAGAGTCCCAACAGGGTACACTGAAGCTTTCTTT; clone_size: many; j_call: TRBJ1-1; v_call: TRBV20-1; d_call: NA
cdr3_aa: CASSVGTGGTYEQYF; cdr3_nt: TGTGCCAGCAGCGTAGGGACAGGGGGCACCTACGAGCAGTACTTC; clone_size: many; j_call: TRBJ2-7; v_call: TRBV9; d_call: TRBD1
cdr3_aa: CSAGAHGDEQYF; cdr3_nt: TGCAGTGCGGGGGCCCACGGGGACGAGCAGTACTTC; clone_size: many; j_call: TRBJ2-7; v_call: TRBV20-1; d_call: NA
cdr3_aa: CASSFVEAGVARLYF; cdr3_nt: TGTGCCAGCAGTTTCGTTGAAGCGGGAGTCGCAAGGCTGTACTTC; clone_size: few; j_call: TRBJ2-7; v_call: TRBV28; d_call: TRBD2
cdr3_aa: CASSLATMGTDTQYF; cdr3_nt: TGTGCCAGCAGCTTAGCCACCATGGGCACAGATACGCAGTATTTT; clone_size: NA; j_call: TRBJ2-3; v_call: TRBV7-9; d_call: NA
cdr3_aa: CASSVEGSGLDNEQFF; cdr3_nt: TGTGCCAGCAGCGTAGAAGGAAGCGGGCTAGACAATGAGCAGTTCTTC; clone_size: NA; j_call: TRBJ2-1; v_call: TRBV9; d_call: NA
cdr3_aa: CGSSTRDRLKNIQYF; cdr3_nt: TGTGGCAGTAGTACACGGGACCGCCTTAAAAACATTCAGTACTTC; clone_size: NA; j_call: TRBJ2-4; v_call: TRBV19; d_call: NA
cdr3_aa: CSARGSGNTDTQYF; cdr3_nt: TGCAGTGCTAGAGGAAGCGGGAACACAGATACGCAGTATTTT; clone_size: many; j_call: TRBJ2-3; v_call: TRBV20-1; d_call: TRBD2
cdr3_aa: CATSKQYNEQFF; cdr3_nt: TGTGCCACCAGTAAACAATACAATGAGCAGTTCTTC; clone_size: few; j_call: TRBJ2-1; v_call: TRBV28; d_call: NA
cdr3_aa: CASSLRGLVNTEAFF; cdr3_nt: TGTGCCAGCAGCTTGAGGGGGTTAGTTAACACTGAAGCTTTCTTT; clone_size: many; j_call: TRBJ1-1; v_call: TRBV7-9; d_call: NA